This is a list of T cell receptor beta chains from one sample in a study of T cells after yellow fever vaccination. TCRdb reanalysed the 5' RACE reads using MiXCR and keeps one entry per CDR3 protein. The profile shows about 340,000 distinct CDR3 sequences, around 12% of them singletons. Material: CD4+ T cells sorted from PBMCs, obtained 15 days after the yellow fever booster vaccination. The receptors shown here come from a young man who received the YFV17D yellow fever vaccine. The CDR3 runs from the conserved cysteine through the conserved F or W. D genes are given only for firm matches. Clone size is shown for a subset of rows, as once, few, many or a class of expanded clone.

d_call	j_call	v_call	clone_size	cdr3_nt	cdr3_aa
.	TRBJ2-3	TRBV7-2	.	TGTGCCAGCAGCTTAGACGCTCTTAGCACAGATACGCAGTATTTT	CASSLDALSTDTQYF
.	TRBJ2-3	TRBV25-1	many	TGTGCCAGCAGTGCACCAGGGTGGGGACTCAATACGCAGTATTTT	CASSAPGWGLNTQYF
.	TRBJ2-5	TRBV5-1	.	TGCGCCAGCAGCTTGGAAGCCTCTGAGACCCAGTACTTC	CASSLEASETQYF
.	TRBJ2-5	TRBV5-1	few	TGCGCCAGCAGTCGATCCCGGACTCCCGAGACCCAGTACTTC	CASSRSRTPETQYF
.	TRBJ2-4	TRBV10-2	few	TGCGCCAGCACTGAACGGATCATTCAGTACTTC	CASTERIIQYF
.	TRBJ2-2	TRBV5-1	few	TGCGCCAGCAGCTTGGGTTGGGCGAACACCGGGGAGCTGTTTTTT	CASSLGWANTGELFF
.	TRBJ1-2	TRBV6-2/TRBV6-3	.	TGTGCCAGCACCGTTCGGGGGGACCCAGGCTACACCTTC	CASTVRGDPGYTF
.	TRBJ1-1	TRBV12-3/TRBV12-4	.	TGTGCCAGCAGTTTAAGTCAGACTAAGACTTTCTTT	CASSLSQTKTFF
TRBD2	TRBJ2-1	TRBV15	.	TGTGCCACCAGCAGAGCCCCGCGGGGGGGCTCCTACAATGAGCAGTTCTTC	CATSRAPRGGSYNEQFF
.	TRBJ1-2	TRBV12-3/TRBV12-4	many	TGTGCCAGCAGCTTGAACCGGGACACTAACTATGGCTACACCTTC	CASSLNRDTNYGYTF
.	TRBJ1-6	TRBV4-3	few	TGCGCCAGCAGCCAAGACCCTTCTTATGGTACCGGGAATAGTTCACCCCTCCACTTT	CASSQDPSYGTGNSSPLHF
.	TRBJ2-3	TRBV11-2	few	TGTGCCAGCAGCTCGTGGACAATCCTGCCAGATACGCAGTATTTT	CASSSWTILPDTQYF
.	TRBJ2-5	TRBV20-1	.	TGCAGTGCTAGAGATGCACTAGGAGAAGAGACCCAGTACTTC	CSARDALGEETQYF
TRBD1	TRBJ2-2	TRBV2	many	TGTGCCAGCAGACCTGAGACAGGGATAAACGGGGAGCTGTTTTTT	CASRPETGINGELFF
.	TRBJ1-2	TRBV20-1	.	TGCAGTGCTACCGAACAGGGAACCTATGGCTACACCTTC	CSATEQGTYGYTF
.	TRBJ1-6	TRBV27	.	TGTGCCAGCCGAGGGATACAGGGAACTATAGGTTCACCCCTCCACTTT	CASRGIQGTIGSPLHF
.	TRBJ2-6	TRBV7-3	.	TGTGCCAGCAGCTCTGGGAGTTCCTCTGGGGCCAACGTCCTGACTTTC	CASSSGSSSGANVLTF
.	TRBJ1-4	TRBV20-1	.	TGCAGTGCTAGAGATAAGAGTGAAAAACTGTTTTTT	CSARDKSEKLFF
.	TRBJ1-2	TRBV7-9	few	TGTGCCAGCAGCCCAGAATCCGTTTATGGCTACACCTTC	CASSPESVYGYTF
.	TRBJ2-1	TRBV12-3/TRBV12-4	few	TGTGCCAGCAGGGTAAGGGGGGTATCGGAAAAGCAGTTCTTC	CASRVRGVSEKQFF
TRBD2	TRBJ2-3	TRBV15	.	TGTGCCACCAGCAGAGGGACCGGAGCGGGGGGTTTAGATACGCAGTATTTT	CATSRGTGAGGLDTQYF
.	TRBJ1-6	TRBV6-5	few	TGTGCCAGCAGTTGGAACAGGGAGAGTTATTCACCCCTCCACTTT	CASSWNRESYSPLHF
.	TRBJ1-1	TRBV5-5	.	TGTGCCAGCAGCTATACAGGGTCCCCTGAAGCTTTCTTT	CASSYTGSPEAFF
TRBD2	TRBJ2-2	TRBV4-3	few	TGCGCCAGCAGCCAAGGGGGAGGGCTCGGCACCGGGGAGCTGTTTTTT	CASSQGGGLGTGELFF
TRBD1	TRBJ2-7	TRBV27	.	TGTGCCAGCCGAAAACCGGGACAGGGGCGCGGCGAGCAGTACTTC	CASRKPGQGRGEQYF
.	TRBJ1-1	TRBV10-3	few	TGTGCCACCGGACGGAATTTGAACACTGAAGCTTTCTTT	CATGRNLNTEAFF
TRBD1	TRBJ2-5	TRBV10-2	few	TGCGCCAGCAGTGAACCCGACAGGGGGCGAGAGACCCAGTACTTC	CASSEPDRGRETQYF
.	TRBJ2-6	TRBV19	few	TGTGCCAGTAGTATCGGCCCATCCGTCTGGGCCAACGTCCTGACTTTC	CASSIGPSVWANVLTF
TRBD1	TRBJ2-3	TRBV20-1	.	TGCAGTGCTAGAGATCGGACAGGGTCGAGCACAGATACGCAGTATTTT	CSARDRTGSSTDTQYF
.	TRBJ1-5	TRBV4-1	.	TGCGCCAGCAGCCAAGACGGCAGGGGTGGCAATCAGCCCCAGCATTTT	CASSQDGRGGNQPQHF
.	TRBJ1-5	TRBV5-5	.	TGTGCCAGCAGCTTTGCAGGGGTTGGTGGAAATCAGCCCCAGCATTTT	CASSFAGVGGNQPQHF